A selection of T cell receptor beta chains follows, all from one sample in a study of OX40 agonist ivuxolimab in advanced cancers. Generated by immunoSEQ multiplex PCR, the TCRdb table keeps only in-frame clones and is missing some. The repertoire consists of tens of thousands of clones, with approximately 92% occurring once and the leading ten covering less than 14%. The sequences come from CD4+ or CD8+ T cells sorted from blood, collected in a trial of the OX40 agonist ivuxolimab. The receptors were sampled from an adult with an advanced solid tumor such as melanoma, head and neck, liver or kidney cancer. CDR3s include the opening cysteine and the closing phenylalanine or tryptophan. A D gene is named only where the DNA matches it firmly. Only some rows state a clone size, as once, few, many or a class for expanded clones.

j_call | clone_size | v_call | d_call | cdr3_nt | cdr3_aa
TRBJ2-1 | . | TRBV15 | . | TGTGCCACCAGCAGAGAGCGGCCGACAGTTAGTAATGAGCAGTTCTTC | CATSRERPTVSNEQFF
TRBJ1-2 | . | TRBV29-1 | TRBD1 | TGCAGCGTGCAAGATACAGGGGTTGGAGGCTACACCTTC | CSVQDTGVGGYTF
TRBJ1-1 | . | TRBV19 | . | TGTGCCAGTAGTAGGACAGATTTGAACACTGAAGCTTTCTTT | CASSRTDLNTEAFF
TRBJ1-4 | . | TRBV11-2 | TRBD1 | TGTGCCAGCAGCCGGACAGGGGTTCGCGAGAATGAAAAACTGTTTTTT | CASSRTGVRENEKLFF
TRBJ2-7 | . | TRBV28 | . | TGTGCCAGTAGACAGAGGTTTTACGAGCAGTACTTC | CASRQRFYEQYF
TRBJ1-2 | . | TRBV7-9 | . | TGTGCCAGCAGCACACTACTAGGGCCGAGCGGCTACACCTTC | CASSTLLGPSGYTF
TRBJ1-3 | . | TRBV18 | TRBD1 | TGTGCCAGCTCACCAACGACAGGGTCTGGAAACACCATATATTTT | CASSPTTGSGNTIYF
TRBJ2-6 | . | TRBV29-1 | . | TGCAGCGCCGGGGGCAGGTACTCTGGGGCCAACGTCCTGACTTTC | CSAGGRYSGANVLTF
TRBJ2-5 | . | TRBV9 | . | TGTGCCAGCAGCGGTAGAGGACGAGGGCGGGAGACCCAGTACTTC | CASSGRGRGRETQYF
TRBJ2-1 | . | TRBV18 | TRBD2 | TGTGCCAGCTCCCCAACGGTGCGGGGGTCCTACAATGAGCAGTTCTTC | CASSPTVRGSYNEQFF
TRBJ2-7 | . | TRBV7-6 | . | TGTGCCAGCAGCCCTGGGCCGGGTGAGCAGTACTTC | CASSPGPGEQYF
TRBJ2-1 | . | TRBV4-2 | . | TGTGCCAGCAGCCAAGTCTTAGTAAGTACAGTCGGCTCCTACAATGAGCAGTTCTTC | CASSQVLVSTVGSYNEQFF
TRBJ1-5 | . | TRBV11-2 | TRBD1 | TGTGCCAGCAGCTCCTGGACAGGGAATCAGCCCCAGCATTTT | CASSSWTGNQPQHF
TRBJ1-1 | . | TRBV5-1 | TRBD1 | TGCGCCAGCAGCAGGGACAGGGGGCTGAACACTGAAGCTTTCTTT | CASSRDRGLNTEAFF
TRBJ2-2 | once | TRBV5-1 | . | TGCGCCAGCAGCTTAAGGCGGCAGGGGATGAACACCGGGGAGCTGTTTTTT | CASSLRRQGMNTGELFF
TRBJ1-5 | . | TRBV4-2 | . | TGTGCCAGCAGCCGACCGGCGCATGGGAGCAATCAGCCCCAGCATTTT | CASSRPAHGSNQPQHF
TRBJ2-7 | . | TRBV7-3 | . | TGTGCCAGCAGCTTAAGCGGGACCTCCTACGAGCAGTACTTC | CASSLSGTSYEQYF
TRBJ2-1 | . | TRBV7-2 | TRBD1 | TGTGCCAGCAGCTTAGCGCACAGGGGGAATGAGCAGTTCTTC | CASSLAHRGNEQFF
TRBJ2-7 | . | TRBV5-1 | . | TGCGCCAGCAGCCCCGGACCGGGGCGCCACGAGCAGTACTTC | CASSPGPGRHEQYF
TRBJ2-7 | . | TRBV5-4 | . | TGTGCCAGCAGCTTGAGCAGGGTCTCCTACGAGCAGTACTTC | CASSLSRVSYEQYF
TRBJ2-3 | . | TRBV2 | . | TGTGCCACGACGGGGTCCACAGATACGCAGTATTTT | CATTGSTDTQYF
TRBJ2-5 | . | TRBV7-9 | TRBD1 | TGTGCCAGCAGCTTCAGCAGGGGGCAAGAGACCCAGTACTTC | CASSFSRGQETQYF
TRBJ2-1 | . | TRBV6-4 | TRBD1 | TGTGCCAGCAGCAGGGGGTCGGGATACGAGTACAATGAGCAGTTCTTC | CASSRGSGYEYNEQFF
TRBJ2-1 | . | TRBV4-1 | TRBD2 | TGCGCCAGCAGCCAAGTGGGGGGGAGGGCCAGGGATGAGCAGTTCTTC | CASSQVGGRARDEQFF
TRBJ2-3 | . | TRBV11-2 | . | TGTGCCAGCAGCCAGGAGTTACCAAGTACGCAGTATTTT | CASSQELPSTQYF
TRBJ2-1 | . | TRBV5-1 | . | TGCGCCAGCAGCTTGGAGGTCAGCTCCTACAATGAGCAGTTCTTC | CASSLEVSSYNEQFF
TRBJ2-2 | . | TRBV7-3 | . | TGTGCCAGCAGCTTAAACTGGAACACCGGGGAGCTGTTTTTT | CASSLNWNTGELFF
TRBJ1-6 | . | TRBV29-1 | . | TGCAGCGTTCGGGACACGCTCAATTCACCCCTCCACTTT | CSVRDTLNSPLHF
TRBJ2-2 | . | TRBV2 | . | TGTGCCAGCAGATTCGGTTGGCAGCTAACCGGGGAGCTGTTTTTT | CASRFGWQLTGELFF
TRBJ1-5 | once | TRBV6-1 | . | TGTGCCAGCAGTCCGGCAGGGGCAAATCAGCCCCAGCATTTT | CASSPAGANQPQHF
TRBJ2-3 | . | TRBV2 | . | TGTGCCAGCAAGTACCGCCTCACAGATACGCAGTATTTT | CASKYRLTDTQYF
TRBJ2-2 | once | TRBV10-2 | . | TGCGCCAGCATGTTTGGGGGGGAGCTGTTTTTT | CASMFGGELFF
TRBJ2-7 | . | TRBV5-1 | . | TGCGCCAGCAGGATGACTTATAACTCCTACGAGCAGTACTTC | CASRMTYNSYEQYF
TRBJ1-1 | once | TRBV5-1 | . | TGCGCCAGCAGCTTGGATCCGAACACTGAAGCTTTCTTT | CASSLDPNTEAFF
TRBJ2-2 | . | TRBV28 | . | TGTGCCAGCAGTTGGTTTCGGGCCGGGGAGCTGTTTTTT | CASSWFRAGELFF
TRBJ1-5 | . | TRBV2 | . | TGTGCCAGCAGTTCAGAATCCAATCAGCCCCAGCATTTT | CASSSESNQPQHF
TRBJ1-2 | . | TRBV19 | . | TGTGCCAGTAGCCTTGACGACAGCTATGGCTACACCTTC | CASSLDDSYGYTF
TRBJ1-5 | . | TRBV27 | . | TGTGCCAGCAGTTCGGAAAGGGATCTGCCCCAGCATTTT | CASSSERDLPQHF
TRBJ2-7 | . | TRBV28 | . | TGTGCCAGCAGTATCCAGGGTACCGAGCAGTACTTC | CASSIQGTEQYF
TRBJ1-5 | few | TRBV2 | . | TGTGCCAGCAGTGAGCAGTCGAATCAGCCCCAGCATTTT | CASSEQSNQPQHF
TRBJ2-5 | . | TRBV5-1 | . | TGCGCCAGCAGCTCCCTGGGGGCGACAGGGAGGGAGACCCAGTACTTC | CASSSLGATGRETQYF
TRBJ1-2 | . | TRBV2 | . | TGTGCCAGCAGTGTTGACGGGGCGCGGGGCTACACCTTC | CASSVDGARGYTF
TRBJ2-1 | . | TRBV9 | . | TGTGCCAGCAGCACCTACAATGAGCAGTTCTTC | CASSTYNEQFF
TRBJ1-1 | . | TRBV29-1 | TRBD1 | TGCAGCGGACTCGGGACAGGGGGCACTGAAGCTTTCTTT | CSGLGTGGTEAFF
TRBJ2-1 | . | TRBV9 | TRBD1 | TGTGCCAGCAGCGTCTCCCCCGGGACAGGTAACAATGAGCAGTTCTTC | CASSVSPGTGNNEQFF
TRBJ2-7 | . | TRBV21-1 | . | TGTGCCAGCAGCAAAGGAGGGGAAAAAACCAGGGGCTACGAGCAGTACTTC | CASSKGGEKTRGYEQYF
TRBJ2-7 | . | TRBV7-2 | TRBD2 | TGTGCCAGCAGCTTTGTCCTAGCGGGGTCCTACGAGCAGTACTTC | CASSFVLAGSYEQYF
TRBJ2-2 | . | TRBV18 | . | TGTGCCAGCTCACAGACACAAACCGGGGAGCTGTTTTTT | CASSQTQTGELFF
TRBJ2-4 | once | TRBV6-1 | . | TGTGCCAGCAGTGAGAATAATGGGGACAAAAACATTCAGTACTTC | CASSENNGDKNIQYF
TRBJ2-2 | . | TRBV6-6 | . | TGTGCCAGCGGGGGCAGGATCCCCGGGGAGCTGTTTTTT | CASGGRIPGELFF
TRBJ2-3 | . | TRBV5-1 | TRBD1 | TGCGCCAGCTCCACAGGGGGGCCCCTCACAGATACGCAGTATTTT | CASSTGGPLTDTQYF
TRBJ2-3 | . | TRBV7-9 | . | TGTGCCAGCAGCTCGACGGACAGCATAAGCCCCACAGATACGCAGTATTTT | CASSSTDSISPTDTQYF
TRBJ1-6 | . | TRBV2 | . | TGTGCCAGCAGTGATGTTATGGGGTTTAATTCACCCCTCCACTTT | CASSDVMGFNSPLHF
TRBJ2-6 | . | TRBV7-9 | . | TGTGCCAGCAGCCCCTCAGCGGCCTCTGGGGCCAACGTCCTGACTTTC | CASSPSAASGANVLTF
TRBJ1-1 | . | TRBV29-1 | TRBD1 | TGCAGCGTAGGGGCGGGACAGGCGATGAACACTGAAGCTTTCTTT | CSVGAGQAMNTEAFF
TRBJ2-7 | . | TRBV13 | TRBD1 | TGTGCCAGCAGCTTATTCCAGGGGGCGGGCGAGCAGTACTTC | CASSLFQGAGEQYF
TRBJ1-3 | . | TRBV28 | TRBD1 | TGTGCCAGCACCCCGGGACAGGGGGGAGGAAACACCATATATTTT | CASTPGQGGGNTIYF
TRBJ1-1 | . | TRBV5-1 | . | TGCGCCAGCAGCGCGGGCGTGGGGGGAAGAAACACTGAAGCTTTCTTT | CASSAGVGGRNTEAFF